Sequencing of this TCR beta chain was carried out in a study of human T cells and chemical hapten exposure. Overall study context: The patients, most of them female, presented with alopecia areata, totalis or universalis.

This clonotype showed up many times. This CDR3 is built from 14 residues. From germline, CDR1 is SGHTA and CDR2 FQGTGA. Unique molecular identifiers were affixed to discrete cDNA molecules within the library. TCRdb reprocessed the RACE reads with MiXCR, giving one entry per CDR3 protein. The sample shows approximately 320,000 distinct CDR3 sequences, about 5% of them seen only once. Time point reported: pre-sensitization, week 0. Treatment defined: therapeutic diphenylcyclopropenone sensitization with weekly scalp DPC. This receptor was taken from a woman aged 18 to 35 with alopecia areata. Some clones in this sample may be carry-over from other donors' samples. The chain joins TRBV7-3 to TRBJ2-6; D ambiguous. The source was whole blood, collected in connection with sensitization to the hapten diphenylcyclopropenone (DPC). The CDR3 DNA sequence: TGTGCTAGTGCTCTTGCGGCTGGGGCCAACGTCCTGACTTTC. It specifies CASALAAGANVLTF.